A single sample gave rise to the 9 T cell receptor beta chains below, sequenced in a study of shared clonotypes between healthy human individuals (dated by TCRdb to 2018 to 2020). Receptor libraries were prepared by the immunoSEQ multiplex PCR assay. Not all clones reach the TCRdb copy of this immuneACCESS table, which keeps in-frame sequences only. Checked studies attribute under half of the gap to unresolved V genes and leave the rest unexplained. The sample table lists about 1 million clones, 65% to 75% of them with a count of one. About 1.5% of the sample comes from the top ten. Sample: memory CD4+ T cells sorted from blood. The cell subset or site label of this sample denotes: CD45RA-negative fraction. These receptors were taken from a man between 18 and 35 years old in good health.

The chain couples TRBV29-1 to TRBJ2-7; D remains unclear. Germline V CDR1 and CDR2: SQVTM, ANQGSEA. With 3 bases removed from V and 4 bases from J, the gap between germline ends came to 7 bases. The CDR3 loop spans 11 amino acids. In DNA form, the CDR3 reads TGCAGCGTTGAGAACGGTTACGAGCAGTACTTC. As protein: CSVENGYEQYF.

The CDR3 DNA follows: TGTGCCAGCAGTTTCGGTCGGGTTGGGGGGTCGGGGGCCAACGTCCTGACTTTC. Protein product: CASSFGRVGGSGANVLTF. The chain carries TRBV27 and TRBJ2-6; D possibly corresponds to TRBD2 (6 bases). In germline, CDR1 is MNHEY, CDR2 SMNVEV (reference sequence). Deletions cut 3 bases from V and 4 bases from J, with 19 bases between. This CDR3 spans 18 amino acids.

The chain links TRBV5-8 to TRBJ1-4; 7 positions agree with TRBD1. Germline V lookup: CDR1 SGHTS, CDR2 YDEGEE. With 4 bases clipped from V and 5 bases from J, the junction kept 5 bases outside the gene matches. The CDR3 length is 14 residues. CDR3 amino acids: CASSGDSWNEKLFF. CDR3 DNA sequence: TGTGCCAGCAGCGGGGACAGCTGGAATGAAAAACTGTTTTTT. The full variable domain, in which reference TRBV5-8 and TRBJ1-4 provide the parts outside the CDR3, is EAGVTQSPTHLIKTRGQQATLRCSPISGHTSVYWYQQALGLGLQFLLWYDEGEERNRGNFPPRFSGRQFPNYSSELNVNALELEDSALYLCASSGDSWNEKLFFGSGTQLSVL.

The CDR3 nucleotides read TGTGCCAGCAGCTTCTTGGACAGGGGATACAATGAGCAGTTCTTC. As protein: CASSFLDRGYNEQFF. The genes are TRBV9 and TRBJ2-1, with 9 bases aligning to TRBD1. The CDR3 covers 15 residues. Trimming removed 4 bases from V and 4 bases from J; junction bases left unmatched: 6. CDR1 and CDR2 (germline): SGDLS, YYNGEE. Complete variable domain (other parts from reference TRBV9 and TRBJ2-1): DSGVTQTPKHLITATGQRVTLRCSPRSGDLSVYWYQQSLDQGLQFLIQYYNGEERAKGNILERFSAQQFPDLHSELNLSSLELGDSALYFCASSFLDRGYNEQFFGPGTRLTVL.

Comment on this clone: Different DNA sequences within this sample yield the same CDR3. The gene calls are TRBV18 and TRBJ2-5; D is uncertain. Trimming shortened V by 2 bases and J by 5 bases, and 6 bases separated the two germline ends. CDR1 is KGHSH and CDR2 is LQKENI in the germline V gene. This CDR3 is 12 amino acids long. The CDR3 here is CASSPGQETQYF. Here the CDR3 DNA reads TGTGCCAGCTCACCAGGGCAGGAGACCCAGTACTTC.

The V and J genes are TRBV25-1 and TRBJ1-5; tentatively, D is TRBD1 (5 bases). Trimming removed 3 bases at V and 3 bases at J, with 15 bases between. The CDR3 runs to 16 residues. From germline, CDR1 is MGHDK and CDR2 SYGVNS. The CDR3 loop is CASSDPRGRVNQPQHF. The CDR3 DNA follows: TGTGCCAGCAGTGACCCCCGGGGACGGGTCAATCAGCCCCAGCATTTT.

The rearrangement links TRBV15 to TRBJ2-1; D call uncertain. The CDR3 loop spans 13 amino acids. The V gene lost 1 base and the J gene lost 3 bases, with 4 bases spanning the gap. The germline gives CDR1 LNHNV, CDR2 YYDKDF (reference sequence). The chain's CDR3 is CATSRGLYNEQFF. CDR3 nucleotides: TGTGCCACCAGCAGAGGACTCTACAATGAGCAGTTCTTC.

This clone has at least ten counts. The chain combines TRBV7-2 with TRBJ2-7, with 12 bases identical to TRBD2. The CDR3 runs 15 residues. Germline CDR1 reads SGHTA; CDR2 reads FQGNSA. V was pared by 4 bases and J by 4 bases, with 5 bases of the junction left unmatched. The chain's CDR3 is CASSSTSGSGYEQYF. The CDR3 DNA sequence: TGTGCCAGCAGCTCGACTAGCGGGAGCGGGTACGAGCAGTACTTC.

This clone has only one observation. The rearrangement uses TRBV6-5 and TRBJ2-7; TRBD2 agrees at 8 bases. V lost 7 bases, J lost 6 bases, and 5 bases stayed unmatched. There are 12 residues in the CDR3. Germline V CDR1 and CDR2: MNHEY, SVGAGI. DNA of the CDR3: TGTGCCAGCACCGGACTAGCCGGCGAGCAGTACTTC. This translates into CASTGLAGEQYF.